The entry below describes one T cell receptor beta chain. It lacks a known antigen. An end of the junction differs from the germline gene, which may be a read error. These data come from a study of CD8+CD57+ T cells in acquired aplastic anemia (dated by TCRdb to 2017 to 2018). Context from the whole study: A mean of around 3.2 ug of DNA, ranging from 0.2 to 27.4 ug, was extracted from sorted CD4+ and CD8+ cells. An average of around 9.8 million reads for CD4+ cells and under 13 million reads for CD8+ cells was obtained from healthy donor samples. Results the study describes overall, beyond this receptor: Fewer than 35 CD8+ CDR3 sequences were found to be shared between patients and controls, but these sequences appeared to be highly expressed in patients and within the immunodominant clones of the patients. Patients and healthy controls showed no significant difference in CD8+ Simpson's diversity (P=0.060).

TCR beta VDJ combination and CDR3 sequence profiling used genomic DNA as the template. TCR repertoire sequencing was run on an Illumina HiSeq 2000. In the original analysis: TRBV/TRBJ rearrangement plots, CDR3 size and DJ length profiles, and Simpson's diversity index were used to assess repertoires. The most abundant DNA sequence in the deep sequencing data was defined as the immunodominant clone. CDR3 amino acid sequences were screened for sharing across subjects and compared with published repertoires and the VDJdb database. TCRdb ran its own pipeline on the public reads, namely fastp trimming at Q25 and MiXCR clone calling, and kept in-frame beta chains. For every CDR3 protein sequence, its rows merge into one entry that carries the most common genes and DNA. These V and J calls derive from TCRdb rather than the authors' analysis. The sample has some 190,000 distinct CDR3 sequences on record, about half of them singletons. Roughly 15% of the sample is held by the ten biggest clonotypes.

The CDR3 spans 16 residues, from the cysteine through the phenylalanine. CDR3 DNA is the only sequence kept; it has 48 bases, read in frame from the first base. Per the germline V gene, SGHDT is the CDR1 and YYEEEE is the CDR2. In the study, sorted CD4+ and CD8+ blood T cells from patients with severe aplastic anemia and from healthy subjects underwent deep sequencing of TCR repertoires. Ficoll-Paque density gradient centrifugation was used to isolate peripheral blood mononuclear cells. Before DNA extraction, CD4+ and CD8+ T cells were sorted with FACS or magnetic beads. The sequence links TRBV5-6 to TRBJ1-5, with a weak D call of TRBD2 (6 bases match). The J call may be mistaken, given a closer DNA end match to TRBJ2-3. Sequenced input: sorted CD4+, CD8+, or CD8+CD57+ T cells (not recorded which) from PBMCs. The source is a human donor in good health, serving as a control. The CDR3 here reads CASSLGQHTSIDTQYF. The nucleotide sequence is given as TGTGCCAGCAGCTTGGGACAGCATACTAGCATAGATACGCAGTATTTT.